The 18 T cell receptor beta chains given below trace back to one sample, sequenced in a study of regulatory T cells in long-lasting Graves disease. Time point reported: persistent/refractory GD, antithyroid drugs over 5 years with positive TRAb. The TCR library was made from RNA that had been extracted from PBMCs in TRIzol. For TCR beta, libraries came from iRepertoire HTBI primers and Arm-PCR of CDR3 regions. TCRdb reanalysed the multiplex PCR reads using MiXCR and keeps one entry per CDR3 protein. The repertoire holds hundreds of thousands of distinct CDR3 sequences, roughly 23% seen once, with 10% to 15% in the top ten. Material: peripheral blood mononuclear cells (PBMCs), obtained when the disease was refractory, from a patient treated with antithyroid drugs. All receptors come from a female donor with Graves disease.

CDR3 sequence (DNA): TGTGCCATAGGACGGAGCTCCTACAATGAGCAGTTCTTC. The encoded protein is CAIGRSSYNEQFF. The V and J genes are TRBV12-3 or TRBV12-4 and TRBJ2-1; D remains ambiguous. This CDR3 is built from 13 residues. The V end lost 10 bases, the J end lost 0 bases, and 10 bases lay between the germline ends.

This clonotype was counted at least ten times. The gene calls are TRBV28 and TRBJ2-5; tentatively, D is TRBD1 or TRBD2 (6 bases each). There are 15 residues in the CDR3. Trimming cost V 8 bases and J 1 base, with 17 bases left between them. From germline, CDR1 is MDHEN and CDR2 SYDVKM. The DNA for the CDR3 is TGTGCCAGCCGCCGGGGGCGGGACTTCCAAGAGACCCAGTACTTC. It encodes CASRRGRDFQETQYF.

J is TRBJ2-7 and V is TRBV9; 7 positions match TRBD1. The CDR3 loop spans 14 amino acids. Germline CDR1 SGDLS, CDR2 YYNGEE. V lost 3 bases and J lost 1; bases outside the gene matches: 4. The CDR3 DNA reads as TGTGCCAGCAGCGCGTCACAGGGGTCCTACGAGCAGTACTTC. Translating gives CASSASQGSYEQYF.

This clonotype appeared many times. This sequence joins TRBV12-3 or TRBV12-4 and TRBJ1-5; D might be TRBD1 (5 bases). This CDR3 comprises 15 residues. V was pared by 3 bases and J by 1 base, with 10 bases between. CDR3 DNA sequence: TGTGCCAGCAGTTTCAGGGAAGCGAGCAATCAGCCCCAGCATTTT. This sequence encodes CASSFREASNQPQHF.

V usage is TRBV6-2 or TRBV6-3 and J usage is TRBJ2-3; no clear D. Germline lookup yields CDR1 MNHEY and CDR2 SVGEGT. Trimming shortened V by 5 bases and J by 0 bases, and 9 bases separated the two germline ends. The CDR3 sequence is 14 residues long. The CDR3 protein is CASSVTASTDTQYF. In nucleotides, the CDR3 is TGTGCCAGCAGTGTCACGGCTAGCACAGATACGCAGTATTTT.

The sample holds many counts of this clonotype. The rearrangement uses TRBV11-2 and TRBJ1-6; 7 bases are shared with TRBD1. The CDR3 runs to 18 residues. Germline CDR1 is SGHAT and CDR2 is FQNNGV. Germline trimming cut 5 bases from V and 7 bases from J; bases unmatched to any gene: 17. For the CDR3, the DNA is TGTGCCAGCAGCCCGGACAGGTGGGACAACGCGCAGAATTCACCCCTCCACTTT. Protein sequence: CASSPDRWDNAQNSPLHF.

This clonotype was picked up many times. This chain uses TRBV6-1 with TRBJ1-2; no definite D call. Germline lookup yields CDR1 MNHNS and CDR2 SASEGT. V was cut by 5 bases and J by 6 bases, with 13 bases left in between. CDR3 length: 13 residues. The CDR3 protein is CASSPNPRNGYTF. In DNA, the CDR3 is TGTGCCAGCAGTCCAAACCCCCGAAATGGCTACACCTTC.

This clonotype was recorded many times. V is TRBV12-3 or TRBV12-4 and J is TRBJ2-2; TRBD2 might be the D (5 bases). V lost 8 bases to trimming and J lost 3 bases, with 13 bases between them. CDR3 length: 14 residues. CDR3 nucleotide sequence: TGTGCCAGCTCGGGATCCCGCGACACCGGGGAGCTGTTTTTT. Encoded protein: CASSGSRDTGELFF.

This clonotype was seen a few times. The rearrangement links TRBV7-2 to TRBJ2-5, with D perhaps given as TRBD1 or TRBD2 (5 bases each). The germline gives CDR1 SGHTA, CDR2 FQGNSA. Trimming shortened V by 2 bases and J by 2 bases, and 9 bases separated the two germline ends. The CDR3 is 14 amino acids. DNA for the CDR3: TGTGCCAGCAGCTTACCGGGACCACAAGAGACCCAGTACTTC. Protein sequence: CASSLPGPQETQYF. Using reference TRBV7-2 and TRBJ2-5 for the parts outside the CDR3, the full variable domain is GAGVSQSPSNKVTEKGKDVELRCDPISGHTALYWYRQSLGQGLEFLIYFQGNSAPDKSGLPSDRFSAERTGGSVSTLTIQRTQQEDSAVYLCASSLPGPQETQYFGPGTRLLVL.

This clonotype was counted only a few times. The chain links TRBV10-3 to TRBJ1-1; the D is unclear. Germline lookup yields CDR1 ENHRY and CDR2 SYGVKD. There are 14 residues in the CDR3. The germline V and J ends were trimmed by 3 bases and 0 bases, with 8 bases remaining between them. The CDR3: CAISDRTVNTEAFF. CDR3 DNA: TGTGCCATCAGTGATAGGACGGTGAACACTGAAGCTTTCTTT.

The chain employs TRBV6-1 and TRBJ1-5; D is uncertain. The CDR3 has 13 residues. Germline assignment: CDR1 MNHNS and CDR2 SASEGT. The ends were cut back, 6 bases at V and 0 bases at J, with 6 bases in the middle. The CDR3 reads CASRDLSNQPQHF. The CDR3 nucleotides read TGTGCCAGCAGAGACCTTAGCAATCAGCCCCAGCATTTT.

J is TRBJ2-4 and V is TRBV9, with TRBD1 identical over 7 bases. V shed 0 bases, J shed 4 bases, and the junction held 7 bases outside the gene matches. The CDR3 extends over 16 amino acids. CDR1 and CDR2 (germline): SGDLS, YYNGEE. The CDR3 is CASSVGQGDGKNIQYF. CDR3 DNA sequence: TGTGCCAGCAGCGTAGGTCAGGGGGACGGAAAAAACATTCAGTACTTC.

In this sample, this clonotype turned up many times. The V call is TRBV28, the J call TRBJ2-7, with 7 positions matching TRBD2. The length of the CDR3 is 15 residues. J was trimmed by 4 bases and V by 2 bases; bases with no gene match: 8. CDR1 MDHEN and CDR2 SYDVKM come from the germline V gene. The CDR3 DNA sequence: TGTGCCAGCAGTTTACAGGGACGGGGGGTTTACGAGCAGTACTTC. Translating gives CASSLQGRGVYEQYF.

The chain has TRBV20-1 and TRBJ1-5; TRBD1 is a possible D gene (6 bases). CDR1 and CDR2 (germline): DFQATT, SNEGSKA (reference sequence). This CDR3 has 15 residues. V lost 4 bases and J 0 bases, leaving 13 bases between the germline ends. The CDR3 reads CSATSDRISNQPQHF. The CDR3 DNA sequence: TGCAGTGCTACCAGCGACAGGATTAGCAATCAGCCCCAGCATTTT.

The sample holds a few counts of this clonotype. V is TRBV2 and J is TRBJ1-5; TRBD1 matches 7 bases. This CDR3 region has 14 residues. Trimming at V came to 6 bases and at J to 6 bases, leaving 8 bases not matched to a gene. Germline CDR1 and CDR2: SNHLY and FYNNEI. DNA of the CDR3: TGTGCCAGCAGGCTGGGACAGACCAGTCAGCCCCAGCATTTT. Amino acids: CASRLGQTSQPQHF.

V usage is TRBV30 and J usage is TRBJ1-5; D is perhaps TRBD1 (5 bases). V was trimmed by 5 bases and J by 6 bases, leaving 14 bases between them. Germline loops: CDR1 GTSNPN, CDR2 SVGIG (reference sequence). This CDR3 is built from 13 residues. In nucleotides, the CDR3 is TGTGCCTGGGGACTGACAGCTGGTCAGCCCCAGCATTTT. This encodes CAWGLTAGQPQHF.

This clonotype was counted only a few times. V is TRBV30 and J is TRBJ1-1; D is undetermined. The germline V and J ends were trimmed by 3 bases and 1 base, with 6 bases remaining between them. Germline values: CDR1 GTSNPN, CDR2 SVGIG (reference sequence). The CDR3 consists of 12 residues. The CDR3 sequence: CAWSKANTEAFF. The CDR3 region has the DNA TGTGCCTGGAGCAAGGCGAACACTGAAGCTTTCTTT. Combining the CDR3 with reference TRBV30 and TRBJ1-1 gives the whole variable domain SQTIHQWPATLVQPVGSPLSLECTVEGTSNPNLYWYRQAAGRGLQLLFYSVGIGQISSEVPQNLSASRPQDRQFILSSKKLLLSDSGFYLCAWSKANTEAFFGQGTRLTVV.

As to this clonotype: A much larger clone lies one base from this, so it may be a read error. The chain carries TRBV3-1 and TRBJ1-1; D is undetermined. Germline V gives CDR1 LGHDT, CDR2 YNNKEL (reference sequence). Trimming removed 0 bases at V and 3 bases at J, with 8 bases between. The CDR3 consists of 14 residues. The CDR3 DNA follows: TGTGCCAGCAGCCAAGAGATCGGTGACACTGAAGCTTTCTTT. It translates to CASSQEIGDTEAFF. Variable domain in full (rest from reference TRBV3-1 and TRBJ1-1): DTAVSQTPKYLVTQMGNDKSIKCEQNLGHDTMYWYKQDSKKFLKIMFSYNNKELIINETVPNRFSPKSPDKAHLNLHINSLELGDSAVYFCASSQEIGDTEAFFGQGTRLTVV.